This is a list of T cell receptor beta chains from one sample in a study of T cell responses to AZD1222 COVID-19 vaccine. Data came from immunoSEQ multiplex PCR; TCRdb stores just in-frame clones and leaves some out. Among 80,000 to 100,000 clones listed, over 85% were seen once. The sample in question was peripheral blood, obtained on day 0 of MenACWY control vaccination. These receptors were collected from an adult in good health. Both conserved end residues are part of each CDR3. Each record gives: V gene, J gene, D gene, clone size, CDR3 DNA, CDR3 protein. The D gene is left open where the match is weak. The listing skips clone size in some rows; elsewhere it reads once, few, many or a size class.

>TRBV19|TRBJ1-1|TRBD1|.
TGTGCCAGTCGGGAGACAGGGGATAAAGCTTTCTTT
CASRETGDKAFF
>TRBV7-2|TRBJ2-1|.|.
TGTGCCAAAGGGAAAACTTGTCGATCTTACAATGAGCAGTTCTTC
CAKGKTCRSYNEQFF
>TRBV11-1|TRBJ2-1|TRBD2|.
TGTGCCAGCAGCTTGCCTAGCGGGGGGGCCAATGAGCAGTTCTTC
CASSLPSGGANEQFF
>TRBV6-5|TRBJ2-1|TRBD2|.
TGTGCCAGCAGTTACTCGGCTAGCGGGGAGGACAATGAGCAGTTCTTC
CASSYSASGEDNEQFF
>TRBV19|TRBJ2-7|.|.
TGTGCCAGTAGTCACGAGGGGCTGAACGAGCAGTACTTC
CASSHEGLNEQYF
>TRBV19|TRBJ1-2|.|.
TGTGCCAGTAGTATACAAGGGGCTAACTATGGCTACACCTTC
CASSIQGANYGYTF
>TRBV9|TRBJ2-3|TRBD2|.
TGTGCCAGCAGCGCCGGACTAGGAGACACAGATACGCAGTATTTT
CASSAGLGDTDTQYF
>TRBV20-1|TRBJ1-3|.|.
TGCAGTGCTCGTGGGGACGGCACTGGAAACACCATATATTTT
CSARGDGTGNTIYF
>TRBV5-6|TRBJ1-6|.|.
TGTGCCAGCAGCTTGGAGGGAGGGGGTTCACCCCTCCACTTT
CASSLEGGGSPLHF
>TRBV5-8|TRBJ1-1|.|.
TGTGCCAGCAGCTCAGGGGTTTTGAACACTGAAGCTTTCTTT
CASSSGVLNTEAFF
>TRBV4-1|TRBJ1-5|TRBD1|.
TGCGCCAGCAGCCAAGACCAGACTCGGACAGGGGATCAGCCCCAGCATTTT
CASSQDQTRTGDQPQHF
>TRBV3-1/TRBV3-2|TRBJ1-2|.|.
TGTGCCAGCAGCCAAGATACCCAGGCCAGGTATGGCTACACCTTC
CASSQDTQARYGYTF
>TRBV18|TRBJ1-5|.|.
TGTGCCAGCTCACCCGGACGGGAGGTAGGGCCCCAGCATTTT
CASSPGREVGPQHF
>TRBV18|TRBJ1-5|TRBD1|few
TGTGCCAGCTCTCGGACAGGCGACAATCAGCCCCAGCATTTT
CASSRTGDNQPQHF
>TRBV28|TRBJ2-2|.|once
TGTGCCAGCAGTTTCTGGTCGGGGGAGTCCGGGGAGCTGTTTTTT
CASSFWSGESGELFF
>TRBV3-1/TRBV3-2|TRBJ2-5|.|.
TGTGCCAGCAGCCAAGATAGGTCTAGCCGAGACCAAGAGACCCAGTACTTC
CASSQDRSSRDQETQYF
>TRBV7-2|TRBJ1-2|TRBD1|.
TGTGCCAGCAGCGCGGGGACAGTAAGTGGCTACACCTTC
CASSAGTVSGYTF
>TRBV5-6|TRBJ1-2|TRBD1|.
TGTGCCAGCAGTTCCCTCGACAGGGAAAATAATGGCTACACCTTC
CASSSLDRENNGYTF
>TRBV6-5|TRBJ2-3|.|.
TGTGCCAGCAGTCGCCCAGGCACAGATACGCAGTATTTT
CASSRPGTDTQYF
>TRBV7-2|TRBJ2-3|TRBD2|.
TGTGCCAGCAGCTACCCGGGACTAGCTACAGATACGCAGTATTTT
CASSYPGLATDTQYF
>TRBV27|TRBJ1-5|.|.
TGTGCCAGGTCGGACAGCTTCAATCAGCCCCAGCATTTT
CARSDSFNQPQHF
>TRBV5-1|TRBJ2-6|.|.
TGCGCCAGCAGCCAAGGGGGGTATGGGGCCAACGTCCTGACTTTC
CASSQGGYGANVLTF
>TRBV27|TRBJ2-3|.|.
TGTGCCAGCAGTACGCCGTGGGGCCGGCTAGATACGCAGTATTTT
CASSTPWGRLDTQYF
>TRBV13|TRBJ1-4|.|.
TGTGCCAGCAGCTTTGGGCAGGGAATCCTTGAAAAACTGTTTTTT
CASSFGQGILEKLFF
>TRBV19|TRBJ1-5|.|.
TGTGCCAGTAGTATATCGGGGGAAGGGCAGCCCCAGCATTTT
CASSISGEGQPQHF
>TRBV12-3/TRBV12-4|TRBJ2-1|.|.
TGTGCCAGCAGACCCGAGGGTAATGAGCAGTTCTTC
CASRPEGNEQFF
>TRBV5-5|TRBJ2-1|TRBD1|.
TGTGCCAGCACGCGACAGGGTCTAGGTAATGAGCAGTTCTTC
CASTRQGLGNEQFF